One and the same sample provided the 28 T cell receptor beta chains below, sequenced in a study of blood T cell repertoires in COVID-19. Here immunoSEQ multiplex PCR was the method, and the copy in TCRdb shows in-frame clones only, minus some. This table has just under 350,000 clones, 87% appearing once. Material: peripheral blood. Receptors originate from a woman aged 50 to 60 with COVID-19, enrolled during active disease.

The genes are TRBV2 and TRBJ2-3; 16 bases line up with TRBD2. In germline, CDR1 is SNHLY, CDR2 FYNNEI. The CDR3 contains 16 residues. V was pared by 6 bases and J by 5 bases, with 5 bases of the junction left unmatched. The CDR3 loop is CASRGLAGGPKDTQYF. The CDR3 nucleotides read TGTGCCAGCAGGGGACTAGCGGGAGGGCCTAAAGATACGCAGTATTTT. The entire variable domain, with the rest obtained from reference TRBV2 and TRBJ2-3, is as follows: EPEVTQTPSHQVTQMGQEVILRCVPISNHLYFYWYRQILGQKVEFLVSFYNNEISEKSEIFDDQFSVERPDGSNFTLKIRSTKLEDSAMYFCASRGLAGGPKDTQYFGPGTRLTVL.

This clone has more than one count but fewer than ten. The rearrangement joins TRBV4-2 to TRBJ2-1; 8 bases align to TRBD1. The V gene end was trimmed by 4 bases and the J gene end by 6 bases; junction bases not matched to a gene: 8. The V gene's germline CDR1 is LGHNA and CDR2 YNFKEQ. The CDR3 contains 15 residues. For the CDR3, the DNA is TGTGCCAGCAGCCTAAGACGCGGGACAGGCAATGAGCAGTTCTTC. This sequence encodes CASSLRRGTGNEQFF.

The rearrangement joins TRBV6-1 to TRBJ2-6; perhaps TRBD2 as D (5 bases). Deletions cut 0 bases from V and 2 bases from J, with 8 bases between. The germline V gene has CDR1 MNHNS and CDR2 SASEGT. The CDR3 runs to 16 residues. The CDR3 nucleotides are TGTGCCAGCAGTGAAGCGCCCGGGACTGGGGCCAACGTCCTGACTTTC. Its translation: CASSEAPGTGANVLTF.

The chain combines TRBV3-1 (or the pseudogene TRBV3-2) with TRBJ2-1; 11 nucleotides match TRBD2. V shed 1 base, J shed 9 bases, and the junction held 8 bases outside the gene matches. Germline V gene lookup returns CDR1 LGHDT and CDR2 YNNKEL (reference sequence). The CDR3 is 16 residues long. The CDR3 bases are TGTGCCAGCAGCCAAGGACTAGCGGGAAAAGCTAGTGAGCAGTTCTTC. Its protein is CASSQGLAGKASEQFF.

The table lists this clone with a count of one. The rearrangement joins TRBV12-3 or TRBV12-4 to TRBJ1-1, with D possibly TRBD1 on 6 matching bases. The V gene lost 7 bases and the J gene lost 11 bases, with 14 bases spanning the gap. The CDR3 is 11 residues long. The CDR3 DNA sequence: TGTGCCAGCAAAATACAGGGCCGGGCTTTCTTT. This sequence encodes CASKIQGRAFF.

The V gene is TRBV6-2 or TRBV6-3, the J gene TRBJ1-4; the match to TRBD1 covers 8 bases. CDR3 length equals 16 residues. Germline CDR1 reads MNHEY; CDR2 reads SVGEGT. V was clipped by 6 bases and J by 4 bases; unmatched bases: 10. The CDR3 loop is CASSLDRDRSNEKLFF. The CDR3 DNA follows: TGTGCCAGCAGCCTCGATAGGGACAGGAGTAATGAAAAACTGTTTTTT.

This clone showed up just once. The CDR3 coding sequence is TGTGCCAGCAGACTTCGAGCGGGAAGCTCCTACAATGAGCAGTTCTTC. This translates into CASRLRAGSSYNEQFF. The rearrangement links TRBV19 to TRBJ2-1; 7 bases are a match to TRBD2. V lost 9 bases, J lost 0 bases, and 11 bases stayed unmatched. Germline CDR1 and CDR2: LNHDA and SQIVND (reference sequence). The CDR3 runs to 16 residues.

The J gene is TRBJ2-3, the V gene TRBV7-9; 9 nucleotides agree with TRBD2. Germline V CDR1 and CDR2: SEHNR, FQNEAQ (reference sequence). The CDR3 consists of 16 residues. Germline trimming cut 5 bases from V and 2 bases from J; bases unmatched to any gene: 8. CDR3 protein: CASSPGASGTTDTQYF. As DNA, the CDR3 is TGTGCCAGCAGCCCTGGGGCTAGCGGGACCACAGATACGCAGTATTTT. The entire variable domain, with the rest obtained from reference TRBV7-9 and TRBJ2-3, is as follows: DTGVSQNPRHKITKRGQNVTFRCDPISEHNRLYWYRQTLGQGPEFLTYFQNEAQLEKSRLLSDRFSAERPKGSFSTLEIQRTEQGDSAMYLCASSPGASGTTDTQYFGPGTRLTVL.

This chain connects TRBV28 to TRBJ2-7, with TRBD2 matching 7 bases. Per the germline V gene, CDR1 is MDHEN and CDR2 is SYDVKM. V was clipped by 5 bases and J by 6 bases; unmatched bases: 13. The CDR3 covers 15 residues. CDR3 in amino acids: CASSTLGLSLIEQYF. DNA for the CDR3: TGTGCCAGCAGTACCCTGGGACTATCTCTCATCGAGCAGTACTTC.

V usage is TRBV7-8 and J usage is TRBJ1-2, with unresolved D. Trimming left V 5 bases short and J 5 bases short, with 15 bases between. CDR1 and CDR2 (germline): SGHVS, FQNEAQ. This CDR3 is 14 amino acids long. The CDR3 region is CASSPVESWYGYTF. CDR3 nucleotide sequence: TGTGCCAGCAGCCCGGTTGAGTCCTGGTATGGCTACACCTTC.

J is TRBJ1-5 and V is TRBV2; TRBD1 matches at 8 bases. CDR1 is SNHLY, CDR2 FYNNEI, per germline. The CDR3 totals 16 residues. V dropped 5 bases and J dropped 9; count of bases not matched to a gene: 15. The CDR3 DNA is TGTGCCAGCAGTCAACCAGACAGGGGCCTTCAAACGCCCCAGCATTTT. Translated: CASSQPDRGLQTPQHF.

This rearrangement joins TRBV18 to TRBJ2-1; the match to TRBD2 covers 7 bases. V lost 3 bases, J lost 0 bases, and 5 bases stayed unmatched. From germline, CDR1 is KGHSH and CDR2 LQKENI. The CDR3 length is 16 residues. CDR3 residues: CASSPSSGSSYNEQFF. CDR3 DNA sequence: TGTGCCAGCTCACCCTCTAGCGGAAGCTCCTACAATGAGCAGTTCTTC. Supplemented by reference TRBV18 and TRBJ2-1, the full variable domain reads NAGVMQNPRHLVRRRGQEARLRCSPMKGHSHVYWYRQLPEEGLKFMVYLQKENIIDESGMPKERFSAEFPKEGPSILRIQQVVRGDSAAYFCASSPSSGSSYNEQFFGPGTRLTVL.

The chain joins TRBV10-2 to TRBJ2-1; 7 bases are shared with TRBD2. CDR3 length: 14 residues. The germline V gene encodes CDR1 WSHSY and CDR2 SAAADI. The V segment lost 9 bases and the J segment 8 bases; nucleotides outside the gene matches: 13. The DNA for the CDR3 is TGCGCCAGTGAAGGGCTAGCGGTCCCCTATGAGCAGTTCTTC. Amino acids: CASEGLAVPYEQFF.

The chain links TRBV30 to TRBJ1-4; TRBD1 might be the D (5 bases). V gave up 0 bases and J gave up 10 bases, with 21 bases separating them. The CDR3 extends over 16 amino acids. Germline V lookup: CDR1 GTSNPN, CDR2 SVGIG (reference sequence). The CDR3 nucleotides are TGTGCCTGGAGTGTACAGGTCCCACAGTCTGGTGGAAAACTGTTTTTT. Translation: CAWSVQVPQSGGKLFF.

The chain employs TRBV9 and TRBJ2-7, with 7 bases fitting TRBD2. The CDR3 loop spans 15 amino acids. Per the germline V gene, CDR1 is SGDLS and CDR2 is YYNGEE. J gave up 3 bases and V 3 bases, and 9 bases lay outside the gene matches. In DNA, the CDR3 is TGTGCCAGCAGCGCGAGGCCGCGCGGGGGCTACGAGCAGTACTTC. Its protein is CASSARPRGGYEQYF.

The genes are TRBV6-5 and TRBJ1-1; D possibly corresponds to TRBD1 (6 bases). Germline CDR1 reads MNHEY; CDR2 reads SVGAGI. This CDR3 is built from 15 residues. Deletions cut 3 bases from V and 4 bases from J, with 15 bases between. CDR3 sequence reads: CASSYRGGVGTEAFF. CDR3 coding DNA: TGTGCCAGCAGTTATAGAGGGGGGGTCGGCACTGAAGCTTTCTTT.

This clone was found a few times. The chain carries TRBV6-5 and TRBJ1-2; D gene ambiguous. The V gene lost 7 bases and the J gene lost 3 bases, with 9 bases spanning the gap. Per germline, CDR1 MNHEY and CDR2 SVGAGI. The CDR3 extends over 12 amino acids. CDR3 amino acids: CASKNIDYGYTF. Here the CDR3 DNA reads TGTGCCAGCAAGAACATCGACTATGGCTACACCTTC.

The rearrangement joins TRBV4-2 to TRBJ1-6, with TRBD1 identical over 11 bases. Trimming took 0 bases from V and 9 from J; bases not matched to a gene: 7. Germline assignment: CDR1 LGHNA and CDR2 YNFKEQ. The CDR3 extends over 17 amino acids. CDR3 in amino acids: CASSQETGTGGTSPLHF. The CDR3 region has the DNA TGTGCCAGCAGCCAAGAAACCGGGACAGGGGGGACTTCACCCCTCCACTTT.

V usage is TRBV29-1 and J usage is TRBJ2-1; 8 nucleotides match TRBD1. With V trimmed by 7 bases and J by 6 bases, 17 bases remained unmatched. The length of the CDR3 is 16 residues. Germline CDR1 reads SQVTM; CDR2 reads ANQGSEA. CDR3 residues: CSAGDSRGRGVNEQFF. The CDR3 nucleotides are TGCAGCGCTGGGGATTCCAGGGGGCGCGGAGTCAATGAGCAGTTCTTC.

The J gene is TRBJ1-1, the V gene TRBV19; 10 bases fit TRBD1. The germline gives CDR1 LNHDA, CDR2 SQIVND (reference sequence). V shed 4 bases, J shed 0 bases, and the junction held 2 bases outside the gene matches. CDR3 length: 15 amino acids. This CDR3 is CASSRQGAMNTEAFF. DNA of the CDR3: TGTGCCAGTAGTAGACAGGGGGCCATGAACACTGAAGCTTTCTTT. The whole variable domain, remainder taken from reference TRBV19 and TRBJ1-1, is DGGITQSPKYLFRKEGQNVTLSCEQNLNHDAMYWYRQDPGQGLRLIYYSQIVNDFQKGDIAEGYSVSREKKESFPLTVTSAQKNPTAFYLCASSRQGAMNTEAFFGQGTRLTVV.

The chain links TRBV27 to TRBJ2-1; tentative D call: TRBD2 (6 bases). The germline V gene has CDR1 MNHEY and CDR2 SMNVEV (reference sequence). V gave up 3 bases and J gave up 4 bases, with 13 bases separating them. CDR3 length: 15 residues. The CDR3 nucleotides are TGTGCCAGCAGTTTGGACGGTGGGGGGTACAATGAGCAGTTCTTC. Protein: CASSLDGGGYNEQFF.

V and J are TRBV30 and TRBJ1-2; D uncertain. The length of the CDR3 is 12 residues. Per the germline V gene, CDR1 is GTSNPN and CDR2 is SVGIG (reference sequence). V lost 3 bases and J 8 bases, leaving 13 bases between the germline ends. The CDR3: CAWRVKDSGYTF. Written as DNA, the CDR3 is TGTGCCTGGAGGGTTAAGGACTCGGGCTACACCTTC. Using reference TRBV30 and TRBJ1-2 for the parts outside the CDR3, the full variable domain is SQTIHQWPATLVQPVGSPLSLECTVEGTSNPNLYWYRQAAGRGLQLLFYSVGIGQISSEVPQNLSASRPQDRQFILSSKKLLLSDSGFYLCAWRVKDSGYTFGSGTRLTVV.

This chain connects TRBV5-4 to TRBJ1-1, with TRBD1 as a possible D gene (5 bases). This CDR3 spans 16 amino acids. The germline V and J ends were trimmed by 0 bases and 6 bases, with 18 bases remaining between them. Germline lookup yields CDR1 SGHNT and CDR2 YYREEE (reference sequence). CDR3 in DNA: TGTGCCAGCAGCTTGGGTGCGACGGGGGGACTGGCTGAAGCTTTCTTT. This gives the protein CASSLGATGGLAEAFF.

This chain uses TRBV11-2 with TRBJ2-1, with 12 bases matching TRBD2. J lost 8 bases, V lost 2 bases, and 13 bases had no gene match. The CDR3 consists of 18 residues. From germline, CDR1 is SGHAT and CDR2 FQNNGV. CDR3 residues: CASSLTRATTSGRYEQFF. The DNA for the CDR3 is TGTGCCAGCAGCTTAACGCGGGCGACGACTAGCGGGAGATATGAGCAGTTCTTC. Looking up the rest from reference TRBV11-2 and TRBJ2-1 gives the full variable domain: EAGVAQSPRYKIIEKRQSVAFWCNPISGHATLYWYQQILGQGPKLLIQFQNNGVVDDSQLPKDRFSAERLKGVDSTLKIQPAKLEDSAVYLCASSLTRATTSGRYEQFFGPGTRLTVL.

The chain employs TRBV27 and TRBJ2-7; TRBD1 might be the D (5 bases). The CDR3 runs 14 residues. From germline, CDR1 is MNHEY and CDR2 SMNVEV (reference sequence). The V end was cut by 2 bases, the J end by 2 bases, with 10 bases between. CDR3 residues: CASSLGASPYEQYF. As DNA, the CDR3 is TGTGCCAGCAGTTTAGGGGCTAGTCCCTACGAGCAGTACTTC.

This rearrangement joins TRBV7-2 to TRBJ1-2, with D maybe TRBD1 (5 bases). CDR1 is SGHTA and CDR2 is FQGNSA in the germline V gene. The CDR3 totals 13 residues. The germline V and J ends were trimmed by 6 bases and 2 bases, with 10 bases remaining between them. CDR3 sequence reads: CASSLQANYGYTF. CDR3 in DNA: TGTGCCAGCAGTTTACAGGCAAACTATGGCTACACCTTC.

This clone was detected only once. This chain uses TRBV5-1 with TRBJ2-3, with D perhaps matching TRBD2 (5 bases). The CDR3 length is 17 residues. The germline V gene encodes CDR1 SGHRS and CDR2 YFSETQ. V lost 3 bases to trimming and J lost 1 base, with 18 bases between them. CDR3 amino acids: CASSSDYDSVGTDTQYF. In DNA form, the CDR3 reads TGCGCCAGCAGCTCAGACTATGACTCCGTTGGCACAGATACGCAGTATTTT. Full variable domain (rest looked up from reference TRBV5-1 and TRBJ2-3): KAGVTQTPRYLIKTRGQQVTLSCSPISGHRSVSWYQQTPGQGLQFLFEYFSETQRNKGNFPGRFSGRQFSNSRSEMNVSTLELGDSALYLCASSSDYDSVGTDTQYFGPGTRLTVL.

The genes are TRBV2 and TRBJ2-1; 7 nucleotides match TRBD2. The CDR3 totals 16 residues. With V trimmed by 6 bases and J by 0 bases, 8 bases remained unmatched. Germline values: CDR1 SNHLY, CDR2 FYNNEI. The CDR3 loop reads CASRQTSERSYNEQFF. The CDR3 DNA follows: TGTGCCAGCAGACAAACTAGCGAACGCTCCTACAATGAGCAGTTCTTC.